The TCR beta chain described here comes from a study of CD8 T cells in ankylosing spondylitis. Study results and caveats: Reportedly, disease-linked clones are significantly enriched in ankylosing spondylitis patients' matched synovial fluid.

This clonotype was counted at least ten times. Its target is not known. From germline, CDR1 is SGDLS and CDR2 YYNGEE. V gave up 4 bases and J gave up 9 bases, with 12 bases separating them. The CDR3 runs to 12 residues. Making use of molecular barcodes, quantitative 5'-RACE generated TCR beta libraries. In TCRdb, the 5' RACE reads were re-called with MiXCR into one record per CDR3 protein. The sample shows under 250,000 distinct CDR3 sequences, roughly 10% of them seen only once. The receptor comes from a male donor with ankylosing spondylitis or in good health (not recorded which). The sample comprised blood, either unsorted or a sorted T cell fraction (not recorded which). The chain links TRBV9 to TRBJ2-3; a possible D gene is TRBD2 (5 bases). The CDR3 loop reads CASSTREDTQYF. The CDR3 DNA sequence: TGTGCCAGCAGCACCCGGGAAGACACGCAGTATTTT.